This T cell receptor (beta chain) comes out of a study of blood T cell repertoires in COVID-19. Study-wide context: Whether acute or convalescent, the COVID-19 samples came from the United States, Italy and Spain. In each case, the material was cDNA or gDNA derived from T cells, B-cell-depleted T cells, or PBMCs.

Germline loops: CDR1 SNHLY, CDR2 FYNNEI. The CDR3 totals 13 residues. V lost 6 bases, J lost 2 bases, and 8 bases lay in between. Authors' analysis steps: Reference gene primer amplification gave estimated nucleated cell counts. Using immunoSEQ multiplex PCR, the repertoire was profiled, and TCRdb retains in-frame clones only, with some absent. V and J calls plus clone size are reproduced from that table; the DNA served to infer D and trimming. Among approximately 120,000 clones listed, around three quarters were seen once. The receptor was derived from a human donor in a cohort sampled during active COVID-19. Sequencing input: peripheral blood. The chain uses TRBV2 and TRBJ1-5; no firm D call. The CDR3 bases are TGTGCCAGCAGGGAATCGGGCAATCAGCCCCAGCATTTT. This codes for CASRESGNQPQHF.